Each of the 20 T cell receptor beta chains below was sequenced from the same sample in a study of T cell changes during pregnancy in multiple sclerosis. Assay used: immunoSEQ multiplex PCR; TCRdb lists only in-frame clones, some missing. Of 55,000 to 85,000 clones in the sample, roughly 89% were seen once. Material: peripheral blood, obtained in the second trimester of pregnancy. These receptors all stem from a female donor with multiple sclerosis, enrolled in a pregnancy study.

The chain joins TRBV29-1 to TRBJ2-5; D is ambiguous. The V end lost 7 bases, the J end lost 5 bases, and 8 bases lay between the germline ends. This CDR3 is 10 amino acids long. CDR1 is SQVTM, CDR2 ANQGSEA, per germline. CDR3 residues: CSARVETQYF. The CDR3 nucleotides are TGCAGCGCCCGGGTCGAGACCCAGTACTTC.

The V gene is TRBV7-2, the J gene TRBJ1-1; TRBD1 might be the D (5 bases). Germline V gene lookup returns CDR1 SGHTA and CDR2 FQGNSA. This CDR3 has 15 residues. The ends were cut back, 3 bases at V and 4 bases at J, with 15 bases in the middle. CDR3 nucleotides: TGTGCCAGCAGCTTTCCAGGGTTCTGGGGCACTGAAGCTTTCTTT. It codes for CASSFPGFWGTEAFF.

The V and J genes are TRBV27 and TRBJ2-5; 7 bases line up with TRBD2. The germline gives CDR1 MNHEY, CDR2 SMNVEV (reference sequence). V shed 3 bases and J 4 bases; nucleotides not matched to a gene: 8. This CDR3 spans 15 amino acids. In DNA form, the CDR3 reads TGTGCCAGCAGTTTCTATAGGGGCGGGGGAGAGACCCAGTACTTC. Protein: CASSFYRGGGETQYF.

V is TRBV7-8 and J is TRBJ1-2; D not resolved. Trimming cost V 7 bases and J 0 bases, with 9 bases left between them. Germline values: CDR1 SGHVS, CDR2 FQNEAQ. The CDR3 contains 13 residues. The CDR3 coding sequence is TGTGCCAGCACGACGGAGCCTAACTATGGCTACACCTTC. It codes for CASTTEPNYGYTF. Filled out from reference TRBV7-8 and TRBJ1-2, the complete variable domain reads GAGVSQSPRYKVAKRGQDVALRCDPISGHVSLFWYQQALGQGPEFLTYFQNEAQLDKSGLPSDRFFAERPEGSVSTLKIQRTQQEDSAVYLCASTTEPNYGYTFGSGTRLTVV.

The chain uses TRBV5-8 and TRBJ1-4; 7 bases agree with TRBD1. The CDR3 has 14 residues. J gave up 8 bases and V 2 bases, and 6 bases lay outside the gene matches. CDR1 is SGHTS and CDR2 is YDEGEE in the germline V gene. The CDR3 DNA reads TGTGCCAGCAGCTTCGGGACAGAACCCGAAAAACTGTTTTTT. As protein: CASSFGTEPEKLFF.

This chain joins TRBV4-3 and TRBJ2-1; a weak D match, TRBD1 (5 bases). Germline loops: CDR1 LGHNA, CDR2 YSLEER. The V end lost 0 bases, the J end lost 0 bases, and 12 bases lay between the germline ends. The CDR3 covers 17 residues. DNA for the CDR3: TGCGCCAGCAGCCAAGAGGGGCGGACAAGCTCCTACAATGAGCAGTTCTTC. Translated: CASSQEGRTSSYNEQFF.

This chain connects TRBV7-2 to TRBJ2-7; possible D gene TRBD2, 5 bases. Germline CDR1 and CDR2: SGHTA and FQGNSA. Trimming shortened V by 5 bases and J by 0 bases, and 14 bases separated the two germline ends. CDR3 length equals 15 residues. Here the CDR3 reads CASSRSVFSSYEQYF. DNA for the CDR3: TGTGCCAGCAGCCGTAGCGTATTTAGCTCCTACGAGCAGTACTTC. The full variable domain, with the rest looked up from reference TRBV7-2 and TRBJ2-7, is GAGVSQSPSNKVTEKGKDVELRCDPISGHTALYWYRQSLGQGLEFLIYFQGNSAPDKSGLPSDRFSAERTGGSVSTLTIQRTQQEDSAVYLCASSRSVFSSYEQYFGPGTRLTVT.

The V and J genes are TRBV5-1 and TRBJ2-5; 9 nucleotides match TRBD2. Trimming at V came to 7 bases and at J to 3 bases, leaving 10 bases not matched to a gene. The length of the CDR3 is 15 residues. Germline lookup yields CDR1 SGHRS and CDR2 YFSETQ. The CDR3 protein is CASAWGSGREETQYF. DNA for the CDR3: TGCGCCAGCGCCTGGGGTAGCGGGAGAGAAGAGACCCAGTACTTC. Based on the CDR3 plus reference TRBV5-1 and TRBJ2-5, the full variable domain is KAGVTQTPRYLIKTRGQQVTLSCSPISGHRSVSWYQQTPGQGLQFLFEYFSETQRNKGNFPGRFSGRQFSNSRSEMNVSTLELGDSALYLCASAWGSGREETQYFGPGTRLLVL.

The chain employs TRBV2 and TRBJ2-3; 12 nucleotides match TRBD1. Germline CDR1 SNHLY, CDR2 FYNNEI. V was clipped by 8 bases and J by 1 base; unmatched bases: 4. The CDR3 loop spans 15 amino acids. CDR3 amino acids: CASWDRGQGTDTQYF. CDR3 nucleotides: TGTGCCAGCTGGGACAGGGGGCAAGGCACAGATACGCAGTATTTT.

This rearrangement joins TRBV5-4 to TRBJ2-2, with a possible D match to TRBD2 (5 bases). This CDR3 has 16 amino acids. The germline V and J ends were trimmed by 2 bases and 3 bases, with 14 bases remaining between them. Germline V gene lookup returns CDR1 SGHNT and CDR2 YYREEE (reference sequence). This CDR3 is CASSFVSGSYTGELFF. The CDR3 DNA reads TGTGCCAGCAGCTTTGTATCTGGGAGCTACACCGGGGAGCTGTTTTTT.

The chain carries TRBV7-8 and TRBJ2-5; a weak D match, TRBD1 (6 bases). CDR1 and CDR2 (germline): SGHVS, FQNEAQ. V lost 6 bases and J 2 bases, leaving 16 bases between the germline ends. This CDR3 has 15 residues. The DNA of the CDR3 is TGTGCCAGCAGGCACTTTGGGACAAAACAAGAGACCCAGTACTTC. This translates into CASRHFGTKQETQYF.

The CDR3 sequence is CSVTELQETQYF. CDR3 in DNA: TGCAGCGTGACGGAGCTCCAAGAGACCCAGTACTTC. The rearrangement links TRBV29-1 to TRBJ2-5; D remains unclear. Deletions cut 6 bases from V and 1 base from J, with 9 bases between. CDR3 size: 12 residues. Germline loops: CDR1 SQVTM, CDR2 ANQGSEA.

The chain uses TRBV10-3 and TRBJ2-1; D may be TRBD1 (6 bases). This CDR3 contains 16 residues. Per the germline V gene, CDR1 is ENHRY and CDR2 is SYGVKD. Trimming took 7 bases from V and 7 from J, leaving 23 bases between them. In DNA form, the CDR3 reads TGTGCCATCACCCCTAACACAGGGTCTACCTTTAATGAGCAGTTCTTC. It specifies CAITPNTGSTFNEQFF.

The J gene is TRBJ2-3, the V gene TRBV13, with D maybe TRBD1 (5 bases). Trimming took off 6 bases at V and 3 bases at J, with 13 bases between the two ends. Germline V CDR1 and CDR2: PRHDT, FYEKMQ (reference sequence). The CDR3 loop spans 14 amino acids. The CDR3 DNA sequence: TGTGCCAGCAGTTTCCGAAGACAGACAGATACGCAGTATTTT. This translates into CASSFRRQTDTQYF. Full variable domain (rest looked up from reference TRBV13 and TRBJ2-3): AAGVIQSPRHLIKEKRETATLKCYPIPRHDTVYWYQQGPGQDPQFLISFYEKMQSDKGSIPDRFSAQQFSDYHSELNMSSLELGDSALYFCASSFRRQTDTQYFGPGTRLTVL.

This clone was counted only a few times. This chain joins TRBV7-2 and TRBJ2-7; D not certain. The CDR3 covers 14 residues. V shed 3 bases and J shed 0 bases, with 9 bases lying between them. The V gene's germline CDR1 is SGHTA and CDR2 FQGNSA. In DNA, the CDR3 is TGTGCCAGCAGCTTTAGTAGGAGCTCCTACGAGCAGTACTTC. It encodes CASSFSRSSYEQYF. Full variable domain (rest looked up from reference TRBV7-2 and TRBJ2-7): GAGVSQSPSNKVTEKGKDVELRCDPISGHTALYWYRQSLGQGLEFLIYFQGNSAPDKSGLPSDRFSAERTGGSVSTLTIQRTQQEDSAVYLCASSFSRSSYEQYFGPGTRLTVT.

The chain joins TRBV5-1 to TRBJ2-6; TRBD2 agrees at 12 bases. Germline loops: CDR1 SGHRS, CDR2 YFSETQ. V dropped 2 bases and J dropped 2; count of bases not matched to a gene: 8. The CDR3 extends over 19 amino acids. The CDR3 spells CASSFRTSGVVAGANVLTF. The CDR3 DNA follows: TGCGCCAGCAGCTTCCGGACTAGCGGGGTTGTTGCTGGGGCCAACGTCCTGACTTTC.

This chain joins TRBV18 and TRBJ1-1, with 7 bases aligning to TRBD1. The V and J ends lost 5 bases and 1 base, in that order; junction bases with no gene match: 7. Looked up from germline, CDR1 is KGHSH and CDR2 is LQKENI. The CDR3 extends over 15 amino acids. The CDR3, as DNA: TGTGCCAGCTCAAAGACAGGGCTACAGAACACTGAAGCTTTCTTT. Protein sequence: CASSKTGLQNTEAFF.

V gene TRBV9 combines with J gene TRBJ2-1; D gene ambiguous. Germline CDR1 reads SGDLS; CDR2 reads YYNGEE. The V and J ends lost 4 bases and 1 base respectively, with 6 bases between them. This CDR3 region has 13 residues. CDR3 residues: CASSSSSYNEQFF. As DNA, the CDR3 is TGTGCCAGCAGCTCGTCTTCCTACAATGAGCAGTTCTTC.

The chain employs TRBV6-5 and TRBJ1-2, with D hard to call. This CDR3 is 13 amino acids long. Trimming took off 5 bases at V and 4 bases at J, with 11 bases between the two ends. Germline CDR1 MNHEY, CDR2 SVGAGI. Here the CDR3 reads CASSPWEFYGYTF. CDR3 nucleotide sequence: TGTGCCAGCAGTCCCTGGGAGTTCTATGGCTACACCTTC.

The V gene is TRBV5-5, the J gene TRBJ2-7, with 14 bases that match TRBD2. CDR1 and CDR2 (germline): SGHKS, YYEKEE (reference sequence). The trim removed 1 base at V and 2 bases at J, leaving 2 bases unmatched. The CDR3 has 16 residues. The CDR3 nucleotides read TGTGCCAGCAGCTTGCGACTAGCGGGGGGGGCCTACGAGCAGTACTTC. Protein product: CASSLRLAGGAYEQYF.